These 20 T cell receptor beta chains share one sample of origin, sequenced in a study of blood T cell repertoires in COVID-19. The protocol was immunoSEQ multiplex PCR, while the TCRdb copy is restricted to in-frame clones and leaves out a portion. The sample lists 200,000 to 250,000 clones; about nine tenths were seen once. The specimen was peripheral blood. The receptors originated from a young man who had recovered from COVID-19.

The rearrangement uses TRBV4-3 and TRBJ2-1; 10 bases align to TRBD2. CDR1 and CDR2 (germline): LGHNA, YSLEER. With 2 bases clipped from V and 5 bases from J, the junction kept 6 bases outside the gene matches. The CDR3 loop spans 16 amino acids. CDR3 residues: CASSQNTGTSDNEQFF. The CDR3 region has the DNA TGCGCCAGCAGCCAAAACACCGGGACTAGCGACAATGAGCAGTTCTTC.

The V and J genes are TRBV18 and TRBJ2-7, with 10 bases matching TRBD1. Losses at the gene ends were 3 bases for V and 5 bases for J; bases not matched to a gene: 4. The CDR3 spans 14 residues. The germline V gene has CDR1 KGHSH and CDR2 LQKENI. The chain's CDR3 is CASSPSGTGDEQYF. The CDR3 region has the DNA TGTGCCAGCTCACCCTCCGGGACAGGGGACGAGCAGTACTTC.

V is TRBV5-1 and J is TRBJ1-4, with D tentatively TRBD1 (6 bases). Germline V gene lookup returns CDR1 SGHRS and CDR2 YFSETQ. Trimming stripped 2 bases from V and 7 bases from J, with 12 bases between. The length of the CDR3 is 14 residues. The chain's CDR3 is CASSLNREGEKLFF. The DNA for the CDR3 is TGCGCCAGCAGCTTAAACAGGGAGGGTGAAAAACTGTTTTTT.

The rearrangement links TRBV18 to TRBJ2-1, with 14 positions matching TRBD2. Germline values: CDR1 KGHSH, CDR2 LQKENI. V dropped 3 bases and J dropped 3; count of bases not matched to a gene: 1. The CDR3 sequence is 16 residues long. The CDR3 nucleotides are TGTGCCAGCTCACCGACTAGCGGGGGGGTCTACAATGAGCAGTTCTTC. Protein: CASSPTSGGVYNEQFF.

The CDR3 protein is CASSPLLRESYEQYF. The CDR3 nucleotides are TGTGCCAGCAGTCCCCTCTTGCGGGAATCCTACGAGCAGTACTTC. V gene TRBV27 combines with J gene TRBJ2-7; weak D call: TRBD2 (6 bases). Germline CDR1 reads MNHEY; CDR2 reads SMNVEV (reference sequence). The V gene lost 5 bases and the J gene lost 1 base, with 15 bases spanning the gap. The length of the CDR3 is 15 residues.

The gene calls are TRBV6-5 and TRBJ1-2, with a weak D call TRBD1 (6 bases). The CDR3 contains 15 residues. CDR1 is MNHEY, CDR2 SVGAGI, per germline. V lost 2 bases, J lost 4 bases, and 14 bases lay in between. CDR3: CASSYGAGDLYGYTF. The CDR3 coding sequence is TGTGCCAGCAGTTACGGGGCAGGGGATCTCTATGGCTACACCTTC.

The gene calls are TRBV4-2 and TRBJ1-4; TRBD1 matches at 7 bases. In germline, CDR1 is LGHNA, CDR2 YNFKEQ. Trimming at V came to 5 bases and at J to 5 bases, leaving 14 bases not matched to a gene. There are 17 residues in the CDR3. This CDR3 is CASSRAPGQERNEKLFF. CDR3 nucleotide sequence: TGTGCCAGCAGCAGGGCCCCAGGACAGGAGAGAAATGAAAAACTGTTTTTT.

The chain employs TRBV4-2 and TRBJ2-3, with TRBD2 as a possible D gene (5 bases). Germline V gene sequence: CDR1 LGHNA, CDR2 YNFKEQ. The CDR3 consists of 15 residues. V lost 0 bases and J lost 2, with 9 bases in between. The CDR3 DNA reads as TGTGCCAGCAGCCAAGATCCGGGAAACACAGATACGCAGTATTTT. Amino acids: CASSQDPGNTDTQYF.

The chain couples TRBV20-1 to TRBJ2-7; 8 bases are a match to TRBD1. The germline V gene has CDR1 DFQATT and CDR2 SNEGSKA (reference sequence). V lost 3 bases and J lost 2; bases outside the gene matches: 3. There are 13 residues in the CDR3. The CDR3 spells CSASRTGPYEQYF. The CDR3 nucleotides are TGCAGTGCTAGTAGGACAGGGCCCTACGAGCAGTACTTC.

This rearrangement joins TRBV6-6 to TRBJ2-5, with 8 nucleotides matching TRBD1. This CDR3 is built from 15 residues. Germline V gene lookup returns CDR1 MNHNY and CDR2 SVGAGI (reference sequence). The ends lost 5 bases at V and 3 bases at J; junction bases unmatched: 8. CDR3 sequence (DNA): TGTGCCAGCAGTCCTGACAGGGGTCAAGAAGAGACCCAGTACTTC. Protein product: CASSPDRGQEETQYF.

The CDR3 protein is CASSQATGELFF. CDR3 nucleotide sequence: TGCGCCAGCAGCCAAGCGACCGGGGAGCTGTTTTTT. The chain couples TRBV4-1 to TRBJ2-2; D ambiguous. V lost 1 base and J 5 bases, leaving 2 bases between the germline ends. The CDR3 is made up of 12 amino acids. Germline CDR1 and CDR2: MGHRA and YSYEKL.

This clone was recorded once. The chain recombines TRBV5-1 with TRBJ2-1; no clear D gene. Germline loops: CDR1 SGHRS, CDR2 YFSETQ. V was pared by 0 bases and J by 6 bases, with 16 bases between. This CDR3 region has 16 residues. Here the CDR3 reads CASSLASTQVGNEQFF. As DNA, the CDR3 is TGCGCCAGCAGCTTGGCCTCGACGCAGGTGGGCAATGAGCAGTTCTTC.

The chain employs TRBV4-1 and TRBJ1-2, with D possibly being TRBD1 (6 bases). The CDR3 contains 16 residues. Trimming pared 1 base from V and 2 bases from J, leaving 14 bases between. Germline CDR1 is MGHRA and CDR2 is YSYEKL. CDR3: CASSQGGWGGNYGYTF. CDR3 bases: TGCGCCAGCAGCCAAGGGGGCTGGGGGGGCAACTATGGCTACACCTTC.

The chain couples TRBV7-2 to TRBJ2-7; 8 nucleotides match TRBD1. The V segment lost 7 bases and the J segment 7 bases; nucleotides outside the gene matches: 12. The CDR3 is 14 amino acids. Germline CDR1 SGHTA, CDR2 FQGNSA. The CDR3, as DNA: TGTGCCAGCACCCCACCCCCAGGGGGCCGGGAGCAGTACTTC. Translated: CASTPPPGGREQYF.

CDR3 DNA: TGTGCCAGCAGCTTGACTAGGGGGCATGCTTTCTTT. Translation gives CASSLTRGHAFF. The rearrangement links TRBV5-6 to TRBJ1-1; 7 bases line up with TRBD1. The CDR3 extends over 12 amino acids. Germline V CDR1 and CDR2: SGHDT, YYEEEE. V lost 1 base and J lost 11; bases outside the gene matches: 5.

The chain couples TRBV6-1 to TRBJ1-2; 10 nucleotides match TRBD1. Germline V gene sequence: CDR1 MNHNS, CDR2 SASEGT. CDR3 length: 15 residues. The ends lost 1 base at V and 8 bases at J; junction bases unmatched: 7. This CDR3 reads CASSEVVDRGQGYTF. The CDR3 DNA follows: TGTGCCAGCAGTGAAGTTGTAGACAGGGGGCAAGGCTACACCTTC.

This chain connects TRBV13 to TRBJ2-1; D is unclear. CDR3 length: 14 amino acids. CDR1 and CDR2 (germline): PRHDT, FYEKMQ (reference sequence). V lost 1 base and J 5 bases, leaving 9 bases between the germline ends. CDR3 in amino acids: CASSLVTYHNEQFF. The CDR3, as DNA: TGTGCCAGCAGCTTAGTCACCTACCACAATGAGCAGTTCTTC.

V gene TRBV3-1 (or the pseudogene TRBV3-2) combines with J gene TRBJ2-2; 7 positions agree with TRBD2. The CDR3 is 15 residues long. The V gene end was trimmed by 3 bases and the J gene end by 7 bases; junction bases not matched to a gene: 8. Germline-derived CDR1 and CDR2 are LGHDT and YNNKEL (reference sequence). CDR3: CASSQGLTDGGELFF. The CDR3 DNA is TGTGCCAGCAGCCAGGGACTAACCGATGGCGGGGAGCTGTTTTTT.

The rearrangement uses TRBV7-7 and TRBJ2-5; 8 bases agree with TRBD2. The germline gives CDR1 SSHAT, CDR2 FNYEAQ (reference sequence). Trimming took 3 bases from V and 0 from J; bases not matched to a gene: 3. The CDR3 covers 15 residues. The CDR3 DNA sequence: TGTGCCAGCAGCTTTAAGCGGGGGAACCAAGAGACCCAGTACTTC. Translation gives CASSFKRGNQETQYF. The whole variable domain, filled in from reference TRBV7-7 and TRBJ2-5, reads GAGVSQSPRYKVTKRGQDVTLRCDPISSHATLYWYQQALGQGPEFLTYFNYEAQPDKSGLPSDRFSAERPEGSISTLTIQRTEQRDSAMYRCASSFKRGNQETQYFGPGTRLLVL.

The rearrangement joins TRBV9 to TRBJ1-2; tentatively, D is TRBD1 (5 bases). The CDR3 sequence is 13 residues long. V shed 1 base and J shed 5 bases, with 9 bases lying between them. Germline CDR1 and CDR2: SGDLS and YYNGEE. The CDR3 region has the DNA TGTGCCAGCAGCGTACAGGGAGGGTATGGCTACACCTTC. It yields the protein CASSVQGGYGYTF.